The 14 T cell receptor beta chains below come from one sample, sequenced in a study of response to subunit inactivated influenza vaccine. TCRdb re-called the RT-PCR reads with MiXCR, one entry per CDR3 protein. The table shows 200,000 to 300,000 distinct CDR3 sequences, with approximately 12% occurring only once. The sample in question was non-naive T cells sorted from PBMCs, obtained about 14 days before vaccination. These receptors all come from a man aged 50-59 years who received an inactivated influenza vaccine.

This sequence joins TRBV6-1 and TRBJ2-1; 10 nucleotides align to TRBD2. This CDR3 region has 17 residues. From germline, CDR1 is MNHNS and CDR2 SASEGT. V trimming: 1 base; J trimming: 8 bases; junction bases outside the gene matches: 11. CDR3 nucleotide sequence: TGTGCCAGCAGTGAAGGGATTTCAGCGGGAGGGCCTGATGAGCAGTTCTTC. As protein: CASSEGISAGGPDEQFF.

The chain recombines TRBV9 with TRBJ1-5; a possible D gene is TRBD1 (5 bases). Trimming took off 9 bases at V and 6 bases at J, with 19 bases between the two ends. This CDR3 has 14 amino acids. The germline V gene encodes CDR1 SGDLS and CDR2 YYNGEE. The CDR3 sequence is CAKNRWPWSQPQHF. The CDR3 DNA follows: TGTGCCAAAAACAGGTGGCCATGGAGTCAGCCCCAGCATTTT.

This clonotype was found a few times. The chain links TRBV20-1 to TRBJ1-4, with TRBD1 as a possible D gene (6 bases). The CDR3 extends over 14 amino acids. Looked up from germline, CDR1 is DFQATT and CDR2 is SNEGSKA (reference sequence). Trimming cost V 0 bases and J 6 bases, with 11 bases left between them. The CDR3 loop is CSARDWGADEKLFF. As DNA, the CDR3 is TGCAGTGCTAGAGATTGGGGGGCGGATGAAAAACTGTTTTTT.

This clonotype came up many times. CDR3 in amino acids: CASRTGVGLYEQYF. CDR3 DNA: TGTGCCAGCAGGACAGGGGTTGGTCTCTACGAGCAGTACTTC. This rearrangement joins TRBV6-2 or TRBV6-3 to TRBJ2-7, with 8 bases identical to TRBD1. The junction had 7 bases not matched to a gene; V was cut back by 6 bases and J by 3 bases. Germline values: CDR1 MNHEY, CDR2 SVGEGT. CDR3 size: 14 residues.

In this sample, this clonotype turned up a few times. The chain joins TRBV4-3 to TRBJ2-7, with a weak D call TRBD1 (5 bases). The V gene lost 0 bases and the J gene lost 3 bases, with 6 bases spanning the gap. CDR1 is LGHNA, CDR2 YSLEER, per germline. The CDR3 has 13 residues. The CDR3 sequence: CASSQDQGYEQYF. CDR3 in DNA: TGCGCCAGCAGCCAAGATCAGGGCTACGAGCAGTACTTC.

This clonotype was observed many times. The gene calls are TRBV7-9 and TRBJ2-3, with D perhaps matching TRBD2 (7 bases). V dropped 6 bases and J dropped 1 base, with 17 bases sitting between them. The CDR3 is 16 residues long. Germline-derived CDR1 and CDR2 are SEHNR and FQNEAQ (reference sequence). In nucleotides, the CDR3 is TGTGCCAGCAGAAAACCGCGGGGGCGCGGCACAGATACGCAGTATTTT. Residues: CASRKPRGRGTDTQYF.

This clonotype occurred a few times. V usage is TRBV27 and J usage is TRBJ2-7, with 8 bases matching TRBD1. Germline V CDR1 and CDR2: MNHEY, SMNVEV (reference sequence). The length of the CDR3 is 14 residues. J was trimmed by 4 bases and V by 3 bases; bases with no gene match: 5. CDR3 protein: CASSLRQGRYEQYF. The CDR3 DNA sequence: TGTGCCAGCAGTTTGAGACAGGGGAGGTACGAGCAGTACTTC.

This clonotype was seen repeatedly, ten times or more. The gene calls are TRBV4-2 and TRBJ2-1; 13 bases line up with TRBD2. With V trimmed by 3 bases and J by 2 bases, 4 bases remained unmatched. The CDR3 consists of 17 residues. Germline values: CDR1 LGHNA, CDR2 YNFKEQ. The CDR3 region has the DNA TGTGCCAGCAGCCAGAAGACTAGCGGGGGGACCTACAATGAGCAGTTCTTC. Its protein is CASSQKTSGGTYNEQFF.

The CDR3 DNA reads as TGTGCCAGCAGCCCCCGACTGGCTGGGGACTCTGGAAACACCATATATTTT. Translated: CASSPRLAGDSGNTIYF. V and J are TRBV9 and TRBJ1-3; D unclear. This CDR3 comprises 17 residues. Trimming stripped 4 bases from V and 0 bases from J, with 17 bases between. The germline V gene encodes CDR1 SGDLS and CDR2 YYNGEE.

In this sample, this clonotype turned up a few times. Just one base apart from a much larger clone, this may be a read error. The chain couples TRBV12-3 or TRBV12-4 to TRBJ1-3, with D possibly being TRBD1 (5 bases). V was cut by 6 bases and J by 0 bases, with 6 bases left in between. CDR3 length equals 13 residues. CDR3 in DNA: TGTGCCAGCAGGGACAACTCTGGAAACACCATATATTTT. Translating gives CASRDNSGNTIYF.

There are a few counts of this clonotype. This sequence joins TRBV5-1 and TRBJ2-5; D might be TRBD1 (6 bases). The CDR3 totals 14 residues. Germline V gene sequence: CDR1 SGHRS, CDR2 YFSETQ. The V and J ends lost 4 bases and 7 bases respectively, with 17 bases between them. CDR3 bases: TGCGCCAGCAGCGCCGGGACAAGCCGGGCGACCCAGTACTTC. Amino acids: CASSAGTSRATQYF.

This clonotype was seen at least ten times. The chain has TRBV18 and TRBJ1-4; the D is unclear. The CDR3 totals 13 residues. Germline CDR1 KGHSH, CDR2 LQKENI. V lost 2 bases to trimming and J lost 8 bases, with 9 bases between them. The CDR3 is CASSPGDGEKLFF. CDR3 nucleotide sequence: TGTGCCAGCTCACCAGGTGATGGAGAAAAACTGTTTTTT.

At least ten counts were recorded for this clonotype. The chain links TRBV12-3 or TRBV12-4 to TRBJ2-1; TRBD1 matches 8 bases. Losses at the gene ends were 2 bases for V and 4 bases for J; bases not matched to a gene: 4. The CDR3 totals 15 residues. The CDR3 region is CASSLRGTGYNEQFF. The CDR3 nucleotides read TGTGCCAGCAGTTTAAGAGGGACAGGTTACAATGAGCAGTTCTTC.

This clonotype was counted at least ten times. The CDR3 loop reads CASSWRDRAGETQYF. CDR3 DNA sequence: TGTGCCAGCAGTTGGCGGGACAGGGCGGGAGAGACCCAGTACTTC. The chain uses TRBV28 and TRBJ2-5; TRBD1 matches 9 bases. The CDR3 consists of 15 residues. The germline V gene encodes CDR1 MDHEN and CDR2 SYDVKM. Germline trimming cut 4 bases from V and 4 bases from J; bases unmatched to any gene: 7.